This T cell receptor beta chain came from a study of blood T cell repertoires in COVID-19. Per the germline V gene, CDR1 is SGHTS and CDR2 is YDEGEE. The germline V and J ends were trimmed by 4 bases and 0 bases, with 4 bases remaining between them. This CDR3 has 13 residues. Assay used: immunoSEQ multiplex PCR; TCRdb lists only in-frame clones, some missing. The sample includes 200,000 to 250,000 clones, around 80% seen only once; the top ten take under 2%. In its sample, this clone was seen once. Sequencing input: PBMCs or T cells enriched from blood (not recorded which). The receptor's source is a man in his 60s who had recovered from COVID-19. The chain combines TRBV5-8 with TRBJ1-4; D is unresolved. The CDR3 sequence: CASSRATNEKLFF. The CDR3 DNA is TGTGCCAGCAGCAGAGCAACTAATGAAAAACTGTTTTTT. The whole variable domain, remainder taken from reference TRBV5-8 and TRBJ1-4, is EAGVTQSPTHLIKTRGQQATLRCSPISGHTSVYWYQQALGLGLQFLLWYDEGEERNRGNFPPRFSGRQFPNYSSELNVNALELEDSALYLCASSRATNEKLFFGSGTQLSVL.